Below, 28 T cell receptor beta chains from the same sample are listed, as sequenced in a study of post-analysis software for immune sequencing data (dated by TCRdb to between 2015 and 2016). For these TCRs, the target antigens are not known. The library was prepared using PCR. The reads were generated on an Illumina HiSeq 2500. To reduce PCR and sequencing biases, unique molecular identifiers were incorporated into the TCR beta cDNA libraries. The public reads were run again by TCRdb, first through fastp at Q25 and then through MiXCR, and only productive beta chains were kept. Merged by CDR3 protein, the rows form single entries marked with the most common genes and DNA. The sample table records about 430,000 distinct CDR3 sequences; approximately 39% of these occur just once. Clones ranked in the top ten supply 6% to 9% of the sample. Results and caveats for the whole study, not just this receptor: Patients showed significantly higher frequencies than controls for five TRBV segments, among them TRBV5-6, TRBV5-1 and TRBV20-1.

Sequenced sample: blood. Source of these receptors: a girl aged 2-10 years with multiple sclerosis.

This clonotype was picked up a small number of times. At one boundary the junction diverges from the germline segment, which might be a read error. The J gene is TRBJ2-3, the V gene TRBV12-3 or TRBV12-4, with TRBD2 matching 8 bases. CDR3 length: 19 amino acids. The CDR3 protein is CTSSLTAPVAGTSTDTQYF. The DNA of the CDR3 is TGTACCAGCAGTTTAACCGCTCCTGTAGCGGGAACTAGCACAGATACGCAGTATTTT.

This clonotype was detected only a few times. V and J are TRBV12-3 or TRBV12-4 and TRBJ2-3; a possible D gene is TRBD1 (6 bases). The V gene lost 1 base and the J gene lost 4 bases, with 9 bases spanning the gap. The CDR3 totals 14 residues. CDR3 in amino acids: CASSLVTGPDTQYF. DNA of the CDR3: TGTGCCAGCAGTTTAGTAACAGGGCCAGATACGCAGTATTTT.

The chain's CDR3 is CAISDSGLAGASYNEQFF. The CDR3 DNA is TGTGCCATCAGTGATTCGGGACTAGCGGGTGCCTCCTACAATGAGCAGTTCTTC. The V and J genes are TRBV10-3 and TRBJ2-1; TRBD2 agrees at 12 bases. J lost 0 bases, V lost 3 bases, and 6 bases had no gene match. In germline, CDR1 is ENHRY, CDR2 SYGVKD. CDR3 length equals 18 residues.

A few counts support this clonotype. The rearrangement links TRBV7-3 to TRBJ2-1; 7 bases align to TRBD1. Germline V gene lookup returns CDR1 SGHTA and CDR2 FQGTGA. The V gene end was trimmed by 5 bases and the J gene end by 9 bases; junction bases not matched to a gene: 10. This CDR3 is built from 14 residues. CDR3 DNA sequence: TGTGCCAGCAGCCCGACAGGGTTAGAGAGTGAGCAGTTCTTC. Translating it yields CASSPTGLESEQFF.

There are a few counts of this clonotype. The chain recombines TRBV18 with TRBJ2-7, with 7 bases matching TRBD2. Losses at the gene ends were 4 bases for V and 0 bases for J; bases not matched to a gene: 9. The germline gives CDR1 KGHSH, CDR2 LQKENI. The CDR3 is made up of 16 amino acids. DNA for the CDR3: TGTGCCAGCTCACTCGGACTAGGTAGGAGCTCCTACGAGCAGTACTTC. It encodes CASSLGLGRSSYEQYF.

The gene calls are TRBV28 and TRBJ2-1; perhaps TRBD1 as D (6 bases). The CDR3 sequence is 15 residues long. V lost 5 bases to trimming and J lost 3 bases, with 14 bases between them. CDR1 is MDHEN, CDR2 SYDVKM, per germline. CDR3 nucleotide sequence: TGTGCCAGCAGTGAGAAACAGGGTTACTACAATGAGCAGTTCTTC. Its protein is CASSEKQGYYNEQFF.

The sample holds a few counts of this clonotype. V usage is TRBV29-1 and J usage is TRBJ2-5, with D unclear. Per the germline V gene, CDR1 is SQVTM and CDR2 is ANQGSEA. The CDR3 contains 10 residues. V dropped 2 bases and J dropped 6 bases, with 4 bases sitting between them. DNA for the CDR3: TGCAGCGTTGAAAGGAAGACCCAGTACTTC. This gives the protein CSVERKTQYF.

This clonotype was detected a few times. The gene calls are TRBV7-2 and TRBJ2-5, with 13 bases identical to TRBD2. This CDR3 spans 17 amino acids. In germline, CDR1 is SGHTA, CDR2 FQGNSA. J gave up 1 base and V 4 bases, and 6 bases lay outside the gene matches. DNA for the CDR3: TGTGCCAGCAGCTCGCCCGGACTAGCGGGAGTCCAAGAGACCCAGTACTTC. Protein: CASSSPGLAGVQETQYF.

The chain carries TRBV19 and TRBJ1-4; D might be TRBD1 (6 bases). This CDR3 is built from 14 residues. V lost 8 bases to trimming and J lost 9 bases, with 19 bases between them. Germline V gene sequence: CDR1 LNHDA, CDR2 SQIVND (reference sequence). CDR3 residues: CASDDRGAGQKLFF. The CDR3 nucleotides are TGTGCCAGTGACGACCGGGGGGCTGGGCAAAAACTGTTTTTT.

The CDR3 is CATSDLGQSLDNEQFF. CDR3 in DNA: TGTGCCACCAGTGACTTGGGACAGAGTCTCGATAATGAGCAGTTCTTC. J is TRBJ2-1 and V is TRBV24-1; TRBD1 matches at 7 bases. V shed 4 bases and J 7 bases; nucleotides not matched to a gene: 12. Germline CDR1 is KGHDR and CDR2 is SFDVKD. This CDR3 comprises 16 residues.

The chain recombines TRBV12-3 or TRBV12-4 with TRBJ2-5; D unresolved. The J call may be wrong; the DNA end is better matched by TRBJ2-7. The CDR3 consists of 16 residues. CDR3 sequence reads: CASSFSSLGRAREQYF. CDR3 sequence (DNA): TGTGCCAGCAGTTTTTCCAGTCTGGGTCGTGCTCGCGAGCAGTACTTC.

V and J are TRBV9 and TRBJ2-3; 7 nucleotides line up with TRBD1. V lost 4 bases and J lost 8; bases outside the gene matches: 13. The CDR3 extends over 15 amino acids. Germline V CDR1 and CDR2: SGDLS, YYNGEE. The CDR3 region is CASSSMTGFIGTQYF. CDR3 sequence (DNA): TGTGCCAGCAGCTCCATGACAGGGTTCATTGGTACGCAGTATTTT.

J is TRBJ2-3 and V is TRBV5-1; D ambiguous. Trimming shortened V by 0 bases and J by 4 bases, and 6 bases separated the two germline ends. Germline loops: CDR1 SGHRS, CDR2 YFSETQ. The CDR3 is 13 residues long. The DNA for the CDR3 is TGCGCCAGCAGCTTGGAGATCGCAGATACGCAGTATTTT. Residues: CASSLEIADTQYF.

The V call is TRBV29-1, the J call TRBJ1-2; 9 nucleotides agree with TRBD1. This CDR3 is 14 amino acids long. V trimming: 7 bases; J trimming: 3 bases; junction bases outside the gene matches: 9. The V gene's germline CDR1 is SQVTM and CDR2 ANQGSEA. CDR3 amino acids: CSARTGASDYGYTF. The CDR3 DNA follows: TGCAGCGCGAGGACAGGGGCTAGTGACTATGGCTACACCTTC. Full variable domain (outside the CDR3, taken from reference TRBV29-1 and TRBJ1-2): SAVISQKPSRDICQRGTSLTIQCQVDSQVTMMFWYRQQPGQSLTLIATANQGSEATYESGFVIDKFPISRPNLTFSTLTVSNMSPEDSSIYLCSARTGASDYGYTFGSGTRLTVV.

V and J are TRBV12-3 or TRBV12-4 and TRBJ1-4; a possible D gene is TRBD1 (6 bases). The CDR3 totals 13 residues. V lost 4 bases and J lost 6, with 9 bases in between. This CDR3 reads CASSWAGDEKLFF. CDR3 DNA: TGTGCCAGCAGTTGGGCAGGGGATGAAAAACTGTTTTTT.

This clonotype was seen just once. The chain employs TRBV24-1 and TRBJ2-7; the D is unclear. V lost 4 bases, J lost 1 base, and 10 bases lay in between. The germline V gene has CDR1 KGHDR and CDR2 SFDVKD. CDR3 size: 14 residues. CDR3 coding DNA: TGTGCCACCAGTGACCGAGGTGGTTCCTACGAGCAGTACTTC. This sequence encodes CATSDRGGSYEQYF.

CDR3 sequence (DNA): TGCGCCAGCAGGCCGGACTCGGAGACCCAGTACTTC. It yields the protein CASRPDSETQYF. The chain combines TRBV5-1 with TRBJ2-7; TRBD2 might be the D (5 bases). The J call may be in error: the DNA end matches TRBJ2-5 better. Germline V gene data show CDR1 as SGHRS and CDR2 as YFSETQ. CDR3 length: 12 amino acids.

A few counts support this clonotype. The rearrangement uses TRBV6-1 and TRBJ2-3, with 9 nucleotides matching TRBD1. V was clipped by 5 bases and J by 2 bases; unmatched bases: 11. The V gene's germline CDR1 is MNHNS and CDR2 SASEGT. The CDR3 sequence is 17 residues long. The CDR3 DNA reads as TGTGCCAGCAGTCCGGATCGGACAGGGGACTCCACAGATACGCAGTATTTT. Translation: CASSPDRTGDSTDTQYF.

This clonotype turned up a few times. The CDR3: CASSLIIGTDTQYF. The CDR3 nucleotides read TGTGCCAGCAGCTTAATCATAGGGACAGATACGCAGTATTTT. V and J are TRBV11-2 and TRBJ2-3; D gene uncertain. V was clipped by 2 bases and J by 3 bases, with 9 bases between them. The length of the CDR3 is 14 residues. The germline V gene encodes CDR1 SGHAT and CDR2 FQNNGV.

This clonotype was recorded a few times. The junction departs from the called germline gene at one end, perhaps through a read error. In nucleotides, the CDR3 is TGTGCCAGCAGCGCGGGGGGTAGCAATCAGCCCCGGCATTTT. Amino acid sequence: CASSAGGSNQPRHF. The chain carries TRBV9 and TRBJ1-5; TRBD1 is a possible D gene (5 bases). This CDR3 has 14 amino acids. Germline V lookup: CDR1 SGDLS, CDR2 YYNGEE.

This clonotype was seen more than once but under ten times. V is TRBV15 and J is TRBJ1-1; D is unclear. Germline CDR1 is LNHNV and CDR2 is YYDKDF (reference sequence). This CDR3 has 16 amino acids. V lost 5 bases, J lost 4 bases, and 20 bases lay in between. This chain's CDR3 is CATSAAGGPGGTEAFF. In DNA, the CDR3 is TGTGCCACCAGCGCCGCCGGAGGACCCGGTGGCACTGAAGCTTTCTTT. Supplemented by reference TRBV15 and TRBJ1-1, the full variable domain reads DAMVIQNPRYQVTQFGKPVTLSCSQTLNHNVMYWYQQKSSQAPKLLFHYYDKDFNNEADTPDNFQSRRPNTSFCFLDIRSPGLGDTAMYLCATSAAGGPGGTEAFFGQGTRLTVV.

The CDR3 sequence is CASKDSTNEKLFF. DNA of the CDR3: TGTGCCAGCAAGGACTCGACTAATGAAAAACTGTTTTTT. The genes are TRBV28 and TRBJ1-4; D gene uncertain. Trimming took 7 bases from V and 2 from J, leaving 8 bases between them. This CDR3 is 13 amino acids long. Germline CDR1 is MDHEN and CDR2 is SYDVKM. Combining the CDR3 with reference TRBV28 and TRBJ1-4 gives the whole variable domain DVKVTQSSRYLVKRTGEKVFLECVQDMDHENMFWYRQDPGLGLRLIYFSYDVKMKEKGDIPEGYSVSREKKERFSLILESASTNQTSMYLCASKDSTNEKLFFGSGTQLSVL.

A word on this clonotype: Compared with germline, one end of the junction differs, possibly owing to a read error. In DNA, the CDR3 is TGCAGCGCGGTGTTAACAGGGGTCGAGACCGGGGAGCGGTTTTTT. The encoded protein is CSAVLTGVETGERFF. The genes are TRBV29-1 and TRBJ2-2, with TRBD1 identical over 7 bases. The CDR3 has 15 amino acids. From germline, CDR1 is SQVTM and CDR2 ANQGSEA.

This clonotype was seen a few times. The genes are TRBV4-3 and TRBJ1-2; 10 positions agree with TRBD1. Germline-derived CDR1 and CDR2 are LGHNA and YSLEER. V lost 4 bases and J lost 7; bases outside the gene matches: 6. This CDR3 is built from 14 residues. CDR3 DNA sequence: TGCGCCAGCAGCCCGGGACAGGGGATCGGTGGCTACACCTTC. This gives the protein CASSPGQGIGGYTF.

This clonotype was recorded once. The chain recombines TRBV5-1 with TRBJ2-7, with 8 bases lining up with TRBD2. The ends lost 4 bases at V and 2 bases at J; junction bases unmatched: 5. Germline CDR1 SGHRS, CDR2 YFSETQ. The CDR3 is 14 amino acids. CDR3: CASSQAGVPYEQYF. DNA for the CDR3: TGCGCCAGCAGCCAAGCGGGAGTCCCCTACGAGCAGTACTTC.

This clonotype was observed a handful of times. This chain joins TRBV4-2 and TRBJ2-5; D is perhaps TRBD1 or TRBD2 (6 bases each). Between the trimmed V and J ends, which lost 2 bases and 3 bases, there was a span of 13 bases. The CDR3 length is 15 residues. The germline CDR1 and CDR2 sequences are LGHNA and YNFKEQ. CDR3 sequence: CASSQRGPREETQYF. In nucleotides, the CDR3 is TGTGCCAGCAGCCAACGGGGGCCCAGGGAAGAGACCCAGTACTTC.

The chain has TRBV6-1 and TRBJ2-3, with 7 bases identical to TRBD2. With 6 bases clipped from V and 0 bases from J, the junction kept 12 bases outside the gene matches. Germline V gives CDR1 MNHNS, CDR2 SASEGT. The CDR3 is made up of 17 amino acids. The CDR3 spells CASRSGRGITSTDTQYF. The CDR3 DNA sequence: TGTGCCAGCAGGTCCGGGCGGGGGATTACTAGCACAGATACGCAGTATTTT.

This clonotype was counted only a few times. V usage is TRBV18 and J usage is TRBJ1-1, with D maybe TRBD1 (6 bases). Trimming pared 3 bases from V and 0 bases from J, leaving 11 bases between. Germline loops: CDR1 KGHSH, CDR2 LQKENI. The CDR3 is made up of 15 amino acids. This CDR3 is CASSPREGVNTEAFF. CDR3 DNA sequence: TGTGCCAGCTCACCCCGAGAGGGGGTGAACACTGAAGCTTTCTTT.